These 20 T cell receptor beta chains share one sample of origin, sequenced in a study of blood T cell repertoires in COVID-19. Using immunoSEQ multiplex PCR, the repertoire was profiled, and TCRdb retains in-frame clones only, with some absent. The sample lists about 130,000 clones; around 75% were seen once. Material: peripheral blood. These receptors originate from a woman between 65 and 79 years old with COVID-19, enrolled during active disease.

V and J are TRBV28 and TRBJ1-5; D is possibly TRBD1 (5 bases). Germline V gene data show CDR1 as MDHEN and CDR2 as SYDVKM. Deletions cut 3 bases from V and 11 bases from J, with 23 bases between. This CDR3 region has 16 residues. The CDR3, as DNA: TGTGCCAGCAGTTTGCTCAGTCGGTCTCCGGGGGAGTCCCAGCATTTT. Residues: CASSLLSRSPGESQHF.

V and J are TRBV6-2 or TRBV6-3 and TRBJ1-1, with D uncertain. V shed 2 bases and J shed 0 bases, with 22 bases lying between them. Germline values: CDR1 MNHEY, CDR2 SVGEGT. CDR3 length: 19 amino acids. Written as DNA, the CDR3 is TGTGCCAGCAGTTACGACAACGCGTGGGGAGAACTCATGAACACTGAAGCTTTCTTT. As protein: CASSYDNAWGELMNTEAFF.

The gene calls are TRBV7-2 and TRBJ2-2; 8 positions match TRBD2. This CDR3 has 15 residues. The germline V gene encodes CDR1 SGHTA and CDR2 FQGNSA. The trim removed 7 bases at V and 4 bases at J, leaving 8 bases unmatched. DNA of the CDR3: TGTGCCAGCATAAGATCCGGGGGGGGCACCGGGGAGCTGTTTTTT. It codes for CASIRSGGGTGELFF. Combining the CDR3 with reference TRBV7-2 and TRBJ2-2 gives the whole variable domain GAGVSQSPSNKVTEKGKDVELRCDPISGHTALYWYRQSLGQGLEFLIYFQGNSAPDKSGLPSDRFSAERTGGSVSTLTIQRTQQEDSAVYLCASIRSGGGTGELFFGEGSRLTVL.

The V call is TRBV6-2 or TRBV6-3, the J call TRBJ1-5; no clear D gene. This CDR3 spans 14 amino acids. Trimming removed 6 bases from V and 6 bases from J, with 15 bases in between. Germline assignment: CDR1 MNHEY and CDR2 SVGEGT. CDR3 sequence (DNA): TGTGCCAGCAGCCCTCCCGGGTCGGGTCAGCCCCAGCATTTT. Its translation is CASSPPGSGQPQHF.

This clone occurred a few times. The identical CDR3 is also encoded by other nucleotide sequences in the sample. The chain uses TRBV5-1 and TRBJ1-3; D remains unclear. CDR3 size: 13 residues. Germline V gene lookup returns CDR1 SGHRS and CDR2 YFSETQ. Between the trimmed V and J ends, which lost 7 bases and 0 bases, there was a span of 8 bases. The CDR3 coding sequence is TGCGCCAGCCGAGGCGGCTCTGGAAACACCATATATTTT. Translation: CASRGGSGNTIYF.

The chain carries TRBV4-2 and TRBJ1-3, with D unclear. The germline V and J ends were trimmed by 4 bases and 0 bases, with 13 bases remaining between them. Germline V CDR1 and CDR2: LGHNA, YNFKEQ. The CDR3 loop spans 16 amino acids. The CDR3, as DNA: TGTGCCAGCAGCCCAAACCCAGTTGGCTCTGGAAACACCATATATTTT. This sequence encodes CASSPNPVGSGNTIYF.

V is TRBV18 and J is TRBJ1-5; no reliable D call. CDR3 length: 13 residues. The V gene lost 6 bases and the J gene lost 4 bases, with 10 bases spanning the gap. From germline, CDR1 is KGHSH and CDR2 LQKENI. DNA of the CDR3: TGTGCCAGCTCCCCGACACTTAATCAGCCCCAGCATTTT. It codes for CASSPTLNQPQHF.

Only one count was recorded for this clone. The rearrangement uses TRBV14 and TRBJ1-1, with D possibly matching TRBD1 (6 bases). Germline V CDR1 and CDR2: SGHDN, FVKESK. This CDR3 is built from 15 residues. Trimming shortened V by 2 bases and J by 4 bases, and 14 bases separated the two germline ends. This CDR3 is CASSQYGGLGTEAFF. DNA of the CDR3: TGTGCCAGCAGCCAATATGGGGGCCTGGGCACTGAAGCTTTCTTT.

This chain connects TRBV6-5 to TRBJ2-3; possible D gene TRBD2, 6 bases. CDR1 MNHEY and CDR2 SVGAGI come from the germline V gene. The CDR3 spans 12 residues. The V end lost 8 bases, the J end lost 5 bases, and 11 bases lay between the germline ends. The CDR3 spells CASGLAVDTQYF. Written as DNA, the CDR3 is TGTGCCAGCGGCTTAGCGGTAGATACGCAGTATTTT.

To note about this clone: Other DNA sequences of this sample code for an identical CDR3. The chain is built from TRBV28 and TRBJ2-3; 7 bases fit TRBD1. J lost 1 base, V lost 6 bases, and 7 bases had no gene match. The CDR3 covers 15 residues. The germline CDR1 and CDR2 sequences are MDHEN and SYDVKM. In DNA form, the CDR3 reads TGTGCCAGCAGCCTACAGGGGCCCGGCACAGATACGCAGTATTTT. Protein sequence: CASSLQGPGTDTQYF.

The chain joins TRBV2 to TRBJ2-7, with 7 bases lining up with TRBD2. V was pared by 8 bases and J by 1 base, with 5 bases of the junction left unmatched. The CDR3 sequence is 13 residues long. Germline values: CDR1 SNHLY, CDR2 FYNNEI. This CDR3 is CASWEGRSYEQYF. CDR3 nucleotides: TGTGCCAGCTGGGAGGGGCGTTCCTACGAGCAGTACTTC.

The chain joins TRBV6-4 to TRBJ2-5; tentatively, D is TRBD2 (5 bases). The CDR3 loop spans 15 amino acids. Trimming removed 2 bases at V and 5 bases at J, with 15 bases between. From germline, CDR1 is MRHNA and CDR2 SNTAGT. The CDR3 nucleotides read TGTGCCAGCAGTGACCCCCAGGCCTTAGCGGAGACCCAGTACTTC. It yields the protein CASSDPQALAETQYF.

This chain uses TRBV27 with TRBJ1-4; D not certain. CDR1 and CDR2 (germline): MNHEY, SMNVEV (reference sequence). V gave up 3 bases and J gave up 2 bases, with 7 bases separating them. The CDR3 runs to 14 residues. The CDR3 sequence: CASSFSGTNEKLFF. CDR3 DNA: TGTGCCAGCAGTTTTTCCGGGACTAATGAAAAACTGTTTTTT.

The chain employs TRBV30 and TRBJ2-7; 9 bases agree with TRBD1. CDR1 is GTSNPN, CDR2 SVGIG, per germline (reference sequence). After removal of 2 bases from V and 5 bases from J, the junction contained 7 bases not matched to a gene. The CDR3 sequence is 14 residues long. The CDR3, as DNA: TGTGCCTGGAGTTCGGGGACAGGGAGCGACGAGCAGTACTTC. Translated: CAWSSGTGSDEQYF. The variable domain in full, completed from reference TRBV30 and TRBJ2-7, reads SQTIHQWPATLVQPVGSPLSLECTVEGTSNPNLYWYRQAAGRGLQLLFYSVGIGQISSEVPQNLSASRPQDRQFILSSKKLLLSDSGFYLCAWSSGTGSDEQYFGPGTRLTVT.

This rearrangement joins TRBV24-1 to TRBJ2-5, with D uncertain. V lost 3 bases, J lost 5 bases, and 6 bases lay in between. Looked up from germline, CDR1 is KGHDR and CDR2 is SFDVKD. This CDR3 has 12 residues. The CDR3 loop is CATSDAAETQYF. In DNA, the CDR3 is TGTGCCACCAGTGATGCAGCGGAGACCCAGTACTTC.

In regard to this clone: One junction end disagrees with the germline gene, perhaps due to a read error. This chain links TRBV7-7 with TRBJ2-1, with TRBD2 matching 9 bases. Germline V gene lookup returns CDR1 SSHAT and CDR2 FNYEAQ (reference sequence). CDR3 size: 15 residues. The CDR3 loop is CASSPSSGEYNEQFF. CDR3 nucleotides: TGTGCTAGCAGCCCTTCTAGCGGGGAATACAATGAGCAGTTCTTC.

The CDR3 DNA is TGCAGCGTTGGGGACAGTACTCAGCCCCAGCATTTT. Amino acid sequence: CSVGDSTQPQHF. V is TRBV29-1 and J is TRBJ1-5, with 7 positions matching TRBD1. The CDR3 contains 12 residues. J was trimmed by 6 bases and V by 4 bases; bases with no gene match: 3. The germline V gene encodes CDR1 SQVTM and CDR2 ANQGSEA.

The chain carries TRBV7-9 and TRBJ1-2, with 8 bases aligning to TRBD1. This CDR3 is built from 14 residues. The ends lost 2 bases at V and 7 bases at J; junction bases unmatched: 6. Germline CDR1 reads SEHNR; CDR2 reads FQNEAQ (reference sequence). The CDR3 region is CASSLLLTGVGYTF. In DNA, the CDR3 is TGTGCCAGCAGCTTACTACTGACAGGGGTTGGCTACACCTTC.

The rearrangement links TRBV6-5 to TRBJ1-4, with D unclear. The CDR3 covers 14 residues. With 6 bases removed from V and 2 bases from J, the gap between germline ends came to 10 bases. CDR1 and CDR2 (germline): MNHEY, SVGAGI. The CDR3 spells CASRRMETNEKLFF. The CDR3 DNA follows: TGTGCCAGCAGACGAATGGAGACTAATGAAAAACTGTTTTTT.

This chain joins TRBV30 and TRBJ1-2; tentative D call: TRBD1 (6 bases). This CDR3 is built from 15 residues. The V and J ends lost 2 bases and 8 bases respectively, with 21 bases between them. CDR1 GTSNPN and CDR2 SVGIG come from the germline V gene (reference sequence). CDR3 DNA sequence: TGTGCCTGGAGTACGGACCGGGCAGGGGCTCTAGGCTACACCTTC. Translation: CAWSTDRAGALGYTF.